These 29 T cell receptor beta chains were all obtained from the same sample, sequenced in a study of blood T cell repertoires in COVID-19 (dated by TCRdb to 2020 to 2022). Library preparation was by the immunoSEQ multiplex PCR assay. The clones in this table, taken by TCRdb from immuneACCESS, are in-frame only. Not every clone is retained; where verified, under half of the shortfall comes from an unresolved V gene, and the cause of the rest is unknown. This sample has approximately 280,000 clones in its table, and 85% of those were observed once. The top ten clones comprise roughly 2.7% of the sample. The specimen sequenced was PBMCs or T cells enriched from blood (not recorded which). Receptors originate from a woman aged 45 to 65 who had recovered from COVID-19.

V and J are TRBV15 and TRBJ2-5; 7 bases are a match to TRBD2. V lost 0 bases to trimming and J lost 5 bases; unmatched junction nucleotides: 6. This CDR3 is built from 15 residues. From germline, CDR1 is LNHNV and CDR2 YYDKDF (reference sequence). The CDR3 region has the DNA TGTGCCACCAGCAGAGATCTCGGGGGGTTGGAGACCCAGTACTTC. Its translation is CATSRDLGGLETQYF.

This clone was seen a handful of times. The chain couples TRBV2 to TRBJ1-2, with 7 bases lining up with TRBD1. This CDR3 contains 15 residues. V shed 6 bases and J 2 bases; nucleotides not matched to a gene: 9. The germline V gene encodes CDR1 SNHLY and CDR2 FYNNEI. In DNA form, the CDR3 reads TGTGCCAGCAGACCCAGAGGGACAGTCAACTATGGCTACACCTTC. Translated: CASRPRGTVNYGYTF.

The rearrangement links TRBV4-1 to TRBJ2-1; no firm D call. V was cut by 0 bases and J by 1 base, with 4 bases left in between. There are 14 residues in the CDR3. In germline, CDR1 is MGHRA, CDR2 YSYEKL. The CDR3 DNA is TGCGCCAGCAGCCAAGACCCTTCCTACAATGAGCAGTTCTTC. The encoded protein is CASSQDPSYNEQFF.

The CDR3 here is CASRSGGGGNTEAFF. The CDR3 nucleotides read TGTGCCAGCCGATCAGGCGGGGGAGGGAACACTGAAGCTTTCTTT. V is TRBV6-5 and J is TRBJ1-1; possibly TRBD1 for D (5 bases). The CDR3 totals 15 residues. The V gene lost 8 bases and the J gene lost 1 base, with 17 bases spanning the gap. From germline, CDR1 is MNHEY and CDR2 SVGAGI.

This sequence joins TRBV10-2 and TRBJ1-2, with a tentative D call TRBD1 (5 bases). This CDR3 spans 13 amino acids. CDR1 and CDR2 (germline): WSHSY, SAAADI. V was shortened by 2 bases and J by 3 bases, with 7 bases between the two germline ends. The DNA for the CDR3 is TGCGCCAGCAGTGAGGACAGAGACTATGGCTACACCTTC. It codes for CASSEDRDYGYTF.

This chain joins TRBV9 and TRBJ1-3; D remains unclear. From germline, CDR1 is SGDLS and CDR2 YYNGEE. The CDR3 extends over 15 amino acids. V was shortened by 3 bases and J by 0 bases, with 10 bases between the two germline ends. CDR3 sequence reads: CASSAGLTSGNTIYF. CDR3 bases: TGTGCCAGCAGCGCCGGACTGACCTCTGGAAACACCATATATTTT.

Only a few counts were recorded for this clone. J is TRBJ1-5 and V is TRBV19; D is undetermined. With 5 bases removed from V and 0 bases from J, the gap between germline ends came to 5 bases. Germline-derived CDR1 and CDR2 are LNHDA and SQIVND (reference sequence). The CDR3 length is 13 residues. The CDR3 DNA reads TGTGCCAGTAGTGGAGGTAGCAATCAGCCCCAGCATTTT. Translated: CASSGGSNQPQHF.

This chain joins TRBV6-5 and TRBJ2-1; TRBD2 is a possible D gene (6 bases). CDR1 is MNHEY and CDR2 is SVGAGI in the germline V gene. The V end was cut by 6 bases, the J end by 7 bases, with 16 bases between. The CDR3 totals 14 residues. The CDR3 nucleotides read TGTGCCAGCAGACGAAACGGGGGTCTGAATGAGCAGTTCTTC. It yields the protein CASRRNGGLNEQFF.

The chain is built from TRBV5-1 and TRBJ1-2, with D perhaps matching TRBD1 (6 bases). Looked up from germline, CDR1 is SGHRS and CDR2 is YFSETQ. V lost 3 bases and J 0 bases, leaving 9 bases between the germline ends. The CDR3 totals 14 residues. The CDR3: CASSSEGANYGYTF. As DNA, the CDR3 is TGCGCCAGCAGCTCCGAGGGGGCTAACTATGGCTACACCTTC.

This clone was picked up one time. The chain uses TRBV5-4 and TRBJ1-4; unclear D gene. The CDR3 runs to 16 residues. Germline lookup yields CDR1 SGHNT and CDR2 YYREEE (reference sequence). The V end was cut by 0 bases, the J end by 0 bases, with 9 bases between. The CDR3 is CASSLDGGSTNEKLFF. The CDR3 DNA sequence: TGTGCCAGCAGCTTGGACGGCGGCTCAACTAATGAAAAACTGTTTTTT.

The sample holds one count of this clone. The rearrangement links TRBV5-1 to TRBJ2-3; 11 positions agree with TRBD2. This CDR3 has 15 residues. The junction had 9 bases not matched to a gene; V was cut back by 6 bases and J by 6 bases. The V gene's germline CDR1 is SGHRS and CDR2 YFSETQ. CDR3 nucleotides: TGCGCCAGCAACCCGGGTAGCGGGAGGGCCGATACGCAGTATTTT. As protein: CASNPGSGRADTQYF.

This clone was seen a few times. This chain uses TRBV5-1 with TRBJ1-4; a possible D gene is TRBD1 (6 bases). This CDR3 has 15 residues. Germline values: CDR1 SGHRS, CDR2 YFSETQ. The germline V and J ends were trimmed by 2 bases and 8 bases, with 16 bases remaining between them. As DNA, the CDR3 is TGCGCCAGCAGCTTAATGCAGGGGAGCGGAGAAAAACTGTTTTTT. It codes for CASSLMQGSGEKLFF.

The V and J genes are TRBV4-1 and TRBJ1-3, with D possibly being TRBD1 (6 bases). Germline V gene lookup returns CDR1 MGHRA and CDR2 YSYEKL. This CDR3 contains 17 residues. Trimming took off 1 base at V and 2 bases at J, with 15 bases between the two ends. The CDR3 region has the DNA TGCGCCAGCAGCCAAGGCGGCCTGGACAGCCCTGGAAACACCATATATTTT. This sequence encodes CASSQGGLDSPGNTIYF.

This sequence joins TRBV3-1 (or the pseudogene TRBV3-2) and TRBJ1-1; D might be TRBD1 (5 bases). Per the germline V gene, CDR1 is LGHDT and CDR2 is YNNKEL (reference sequence). V lost 0 bases and J lost 9, with 14 bases in between. The CDR3 is 14 amino acids. CDR3 loop: CASSQDVAGGKAFF. In DNA, the CDR3 is TGTGCCAGCAGCCAAGATGTCGCGGGGGGGAAAGCTTTCTTT.

This clone was counted only a few times. CDR3 DNA sequence: TGTGCCAGCAGCTCCGGGATCCACGGGCCCCAGTACTTC. Translated: CASSSGIHGPQYF. V and J are TRBV7-9 and TRBJ2-5, with D perhaps matching TRBD2 (5 bases). Deletions cut 4 bases from V and 9 bases from J, with 15 bases between. CDR3 size: 13 residues. Germline-derived CDR1 and CDR2 are SEHNR and FQNEAQ (reference sequence). The complete variable domain, with remaining parts taken from reference TRBV7-9 and TRBJ2-5, reads DTGVSQNPRHKITKRGQNVTFRCDPISEHNRLYWYRQTLGQGPEFLTYFQNEAQLEKSRLLSDRFSAERPKGSFSTLEIQRTEQGDSAMYLCASSSGIHGPQYFGPGTRLLVL.

The chain recombines TRBV2 with TRBJ2-2, with a tentative D call TRBD2 (6 bases). Germline CDR1 and CDR2: SNHLY and FYNNEI. The CDR3 spans 12 residues. Between the trimmed V and J ends, which lost 8 bases and 5 bases, there was a span of 9 bases. In DNA form, the CDR3 reads TGTGCCAGCGGAGGGCCGACCGGGGAGCTGTTTTTT. This encodes CASGGPTGELFF.

The J gene is TRBJ1-2, the V gene TRBV27; D possibly corresponds to TRBD1 (5 bases). Trimming pared 2 bases from V and 8 bases from J, leaving 18 bases between. In germline, CDR1 is MNHEY, CDR2 SMNVEV (reference sequence). The CDR3 is 15 amino acids. CDR3 in amino acids: CASSLRWEGRSGYTF. CDR3 sequence (DNA): TGTGCCAGCAGTTTAAGGTGGGAGGGGAGGTCAGGCTACACCTTC.

The V call is TRBV5-4, the J call TRBJ2-3, with 7 bases fitting TRBD2. V trimming: 3 bases; J trimming: 0 bases; junction bases outside the gene matches: 1. Germline CDR1 is SGHNT and CDR2 is YYREEE (reference sequence). The CDR3 is 14 amino acids. The CDR3, as DNA: TGTGCCAGCAGCTCAGCGGGGAGCACAGATACGCAGTATTTT. Amino acid sequence: CASSSAGSTDTQYF.

The chain recombines TRBV5-4 with TRBJ2-5, with TRBD2 matching 7 bases. The CDR3 contains 15 residues. V lost 2 bases and J lost 5; bases outside the gene matches: 9. Germline lookup yields CDR1 SGHNT and CDR2 YYREEE (reference sequence). This chain's CDR3 is CASSLVGTIMETQYF. CDR3 DNA sequence: TGTGCCAGCAGCTTAGTGGGGACTATAATGGAGACCCAGTACTTC.

The chain recombines TRBV14 with TRBJ1-1; a possible D gene is TRBD1 (5 bases). Germline CDR1 reads SGHDN; CDR2 reads FVKESK. V was trimmed by 1 base and J by 10 bases, leaving 13 bases between them. The CDR3 totals 13 residues. CDR3 coding DNA: TGTGCCAGCAGCCAAGTGCGTTGGCAGGGAGCTTTCTTT. Translating it yields CASSQVRWQGAFF.

V and J are TRBV19 and TRBJ1-6, with 7 bases lining up with TRBD1. Germline V gene data show CDR1 as LNHDA and CDR2 as SQIVND (reference sequence). The ends lost 1 base at V and 10 bases at J; junction bases unmatched: 10. The CDR3 has 16 amino acids. This chain's CDR3 is CASSIGAAGGNSPLHF. The CDR3 bases are TGTGCCAGTAGTATAGGCGCGGCAGGGGGAAACTCACCCCTCCACTTT.

This chain uses TRBV4-1 with TRBJ1-6; D is unresolved. The CDR3 consists of 16 residues. Deletions cut 0 bases from V and 6 bases from J, with 12 bases between. Germline CDR1 reads MGHRA; CDR2 reads YSYEKL. The CDR3 spells CASSQEPQAINSPLHF. In DNA form, the CDR3 reads TGCGCCAGCAGCCAAGAGCCTCAGGCTATTAATTCACCCCTCCACTTT.

This chain joins TRBV19 and TRBJ2-7, with a weak D call TRBD2 (6 bases). The CDR3 length is 14 residues. In germline, CDR1 is LNHDA, CDR2 SQIVND (reference sequence). V lost 7 bases and J lost 4, with 17 bases in between. The CDR3 coding sequence is TGTGCCAGTACCCCCGGGAGCACGTTGTACGAGCAGTACTTC. Translating gives CASTPGSTLYEQYF.

The V gene is TRBV7-9, the J gene TRBJ2-2; perhaps TRBD2 as D (6 bases). Trimming pared 2 bases from V and 0 bases from J, leaving 10 bases between. The CDR3 is made up of 16 amino acids. Per the germline V gene, CDR1 is SEHNR and CDR2 is FQNEAQ (reference sequence). The DNA for the CDR3 is TGTGCCAGCAGCTTACTGGAGCGGGCGAACACCGGGGAGCTGTTTTTT. Encoded protein: CASSLLERANTGELFF. Supplemented by reference TRBV7-9 and TRBJ2-2, the full variable domain reads DTGVSQNPRHKITKRGQNVTFRCDPISEHNRLYWYRQTLGQGPEFLTYFQNEAQLEKSRLLSDRFSAERPKGSFSTLEIQRTEQGDSAMYLCASSLLERANTGELFFGEGSRLTVL.

The chain uses TRBV19 and TRBJ1-1, with TRBD1 identical over 7 bases. The CDR3 runs 14 residues. V was clipped by 5 bases and J by 11 bases; unmatched bases: 14. Germline CDR1 is LNHDA and CDR2 is SQIVND (reference sequence). This CDR3 is CASSSGGYDLEAFF. Here the CDR3 DNA reads TGTGCCAGTAGTTCAGGGGGGTACGATTTGGAGGCTTTCTTT. Combining the CDR3 with reference TRBV19 and TRBJ1-1 gives the whole variable domain DGGITQSPKYLFRKEGQNVTLSCEQNLNHDAMYWYRQDPGQGLRLIYYSQIVNDFQKGDIAEGYSVSREKKESFPLTVTSAQKNPTAFYLCASSSGGYDLEAFFGQGTRLTVV.

CDR3 sequence (DNA): TGTGCCAGCAGAGAAACAGGGGAAGCTTTCTTT. This encodes CASRETGEAFF. The chain joins TRBV2 to TRBJ1-1, with D maybe TRBD1 (6 bases). V was cut by 6 bases and J by 8 bases, with 10 bases left in between. The length of the CDR3 is 11 residues. Germline CDR1 reads SNHLY; CDR2 reads FYNNEI.

The V call is TRBV24-1, the J call TRBJ2-3, with D tentatively TRBD1 (6 bases). Trimming removed 4 bases at V and 1 base at J, with 14 bases between. Germline CDR1 reads KGHDR; CDR2 reads SFDVKD. The CDR3 is 16 amino acids. CDR3 residues: CATSERTAVGTDTQYF. CDR3 DNA: TGTGCCACCAGTGAGCGGACAGCCGTTGGCACAGATACGCAGTATTTT.

This CDR3 is CASSWDRDSPLHF. The CDR3, as DNA: TGTGCCAGCAGTTGGGACAGGGACTCACCCCTCCACTTT. The rearrangement links TRBV12-3 or TRBV12-4 to TRBJ1-6; 9 positions match TRBD1. The CDR3 is made up of 13 amino acids. Trimming cost V 4 bases and J 10 bases; bases outside gene matches: 2.

This clone was detected only a few times. Other DNA sequences in the same sample also yield this CDR3. The rearrangement joins TRBV5-4 to TRBJ1-2; no definite D call. V shed 0 bases and J shed 3 bases, with 6 bases lying between them. Germline V gene data show CDR1 as SGHNT and CDR2 as YYREEE (reference sequence). The CDR3 runs to 13 residues. The CDR3 region has the DNA TGTGCCAGCAGCTTGGGGGGAGACTATGGCTACACCTTC. It yields the protein CASSLGGDYGYTF.